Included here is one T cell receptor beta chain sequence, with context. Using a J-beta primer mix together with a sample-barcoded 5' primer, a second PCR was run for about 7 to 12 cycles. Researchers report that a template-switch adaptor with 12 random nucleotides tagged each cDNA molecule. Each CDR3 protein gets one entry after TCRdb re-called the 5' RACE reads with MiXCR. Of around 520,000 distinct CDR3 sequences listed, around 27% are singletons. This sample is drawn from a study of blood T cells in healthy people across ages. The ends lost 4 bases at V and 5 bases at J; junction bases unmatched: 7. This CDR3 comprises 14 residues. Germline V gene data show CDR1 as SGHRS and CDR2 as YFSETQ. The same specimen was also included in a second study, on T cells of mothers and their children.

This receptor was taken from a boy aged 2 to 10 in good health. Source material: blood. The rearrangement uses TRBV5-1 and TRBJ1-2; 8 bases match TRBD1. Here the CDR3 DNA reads TGCGCCAGCAGCCGACAGGGGCGTCGGTATGGCTACACCTTC. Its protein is CASSRQGRRYGYTF.